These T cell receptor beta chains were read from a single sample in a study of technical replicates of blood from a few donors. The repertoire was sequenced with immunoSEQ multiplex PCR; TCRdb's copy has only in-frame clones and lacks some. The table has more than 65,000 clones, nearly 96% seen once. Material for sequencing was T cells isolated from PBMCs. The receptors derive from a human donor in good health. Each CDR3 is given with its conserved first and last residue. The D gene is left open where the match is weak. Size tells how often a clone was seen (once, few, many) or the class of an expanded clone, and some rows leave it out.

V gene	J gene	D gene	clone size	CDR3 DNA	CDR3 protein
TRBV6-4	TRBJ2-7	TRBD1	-	TGTGCCAGCAGTCGTCCGGGACAGGGATGTGAGCAGTACTTC	CASSRPGQGCEQYF
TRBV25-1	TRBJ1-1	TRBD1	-	TGTGCCAGCAGTGAATACCGGGACAGGGGAGCACGCACTGAAGCTTTCTTT	CASSEYRDRGARTEAFF
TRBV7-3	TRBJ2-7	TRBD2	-	TGTGCCAGCAGCATCTCTAGCGGCCTTGTCTACGAGCAGTACTTC	CASSISSGLVYEQYF
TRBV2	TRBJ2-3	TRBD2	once	TGTGCCAGCAGTGAAGGAGGACTAGCGGGAGGCACAGATACGCAGTATTTT	CASSEGGLAGGTDTQYF
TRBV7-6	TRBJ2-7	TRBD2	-	TGTGCCAGCAGTCAGCAGGCGGGGGGTACCTACGAGCAGTACTTC	CASSQQAGGTYEQYF
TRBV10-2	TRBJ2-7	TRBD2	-	TGCGCCAGCAGTGTGATACCGGGAGGACAAACTCGCGGACTATACGAGCAGTACTTC	CASSVIPGGQTRGLYEQYF
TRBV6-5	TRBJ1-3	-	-	TGTGCCAGCAGCCCCGGACAGTCCCCTAGAGACACCATATATTTT	CASSPGQSPRDTIYF
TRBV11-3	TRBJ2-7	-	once	TGTGCCAGCAGCTTAGGAGGTCGCGAGCAGTACTTC	CASSLGGREQYF
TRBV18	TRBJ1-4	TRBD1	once	TGTGCCAGCTCACCAAGCAGGGGGGCTAATGAAAAACTGTTTTTT	CASSPSRGANEKLFF
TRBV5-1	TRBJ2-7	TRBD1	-	TGCGCCAGCAGCCTCTCGACAGGGCTTTTCGAGCAGTACTTC	CASSLSTGLFEQYF
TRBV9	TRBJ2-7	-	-	TGTGCCAGCAGCGTAGGGGGACTCTACGAGCAGTACTTC	CASSVGGLYEQYF
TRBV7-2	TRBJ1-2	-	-	TGTGCCAGCAGCCCTGGGGGAGGGCCCGGGGGTGGCTACACCTTC	CASSPGGGPGGGYTF